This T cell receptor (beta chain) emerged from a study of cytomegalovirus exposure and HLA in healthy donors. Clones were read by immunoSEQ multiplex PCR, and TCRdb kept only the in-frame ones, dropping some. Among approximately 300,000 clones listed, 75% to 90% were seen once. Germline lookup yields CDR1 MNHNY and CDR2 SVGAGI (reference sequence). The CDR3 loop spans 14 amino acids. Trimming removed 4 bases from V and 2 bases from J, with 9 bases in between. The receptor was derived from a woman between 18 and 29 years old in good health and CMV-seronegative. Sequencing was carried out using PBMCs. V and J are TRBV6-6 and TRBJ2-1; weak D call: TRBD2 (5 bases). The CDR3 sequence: CASSFPGTYNEQFF. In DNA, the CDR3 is TGTGCCAGCAGTTTTCCCGGGACCTACAATGAGCAGTTCTTC.